The 16 T cell receptor beta chains presented below share a single source sample, sequenced in a study of blood T cell repertoires in COVID-19 (dated by TCRdb to 2018 to 2021). Libraries were built with the immunoSEQ multiplex PCR assay. This immuneACCESS table, as held by TCRdb, lists in-frame sequences with V and J called but not all clones. Of the missing ones, under half trace to an unresolved V gene in checked studies; the others have no known cause. The sample yields 83,000 or so clones; roughly 71% were counted once. Of the sample, about 10% is held by the ten largest clones. The sequencing sample was made of peripheral blood. Receptors were obtained from a woman aged 80 or older with acute or convalescent COVID-19.

This rearrangement joins TRBV5-1 to TRBJ1-6, with D possibly being TRBD1 (6 bases). The CDR3 is 16 residues long. The germline V and J ends were trimmed by 4 bases and 0 bases, with 11 bases remaining between them. Germline V gene sequence: CDR1 SGHRS, CDR2 YFSETQ. The CDR3 region has the DNA TGCGCCAGCAGCGGGGACACCAACTCCTATAATTCACCCCTCCACTTT. Translation: CASSGDTNSYNSPLHF.

This chain joins TRBV18 and TRBJ1-1, with 10 nucleotides matching TRBD1. The CDR3 length is 17 residues. Unmatched junction bases numbered 10, after V lost 4 bases and J lost 2 bases. CDR1 and CDR2 from the germline V gene are KGHSH and LQKENI. Here the CDR3 DNA reads TGTGCCAGCTCACGTAGACCGGGACAGGGGACTAACACTGAAGCTTTCTTT. Protein: CASSRRPGQGTNTEAFF.

The chain employs TRBV2 and TRBJ1-3, with TRBD1 matching over 9 bases. The V gene end was trimmed by 3 bases and the J gene end by 3 bases; junction bases not matched to a gene: 6. The CDR3 runs 16 residues. Germline assignment: CDR1 SNHLY and CDR2 FYNNEI. The CDR3 loop is CASSDGGQGFGNTIYF. The CDR3 DNA follows: TGTGCCAGCAGTGATGGGGGACAGGGATTTGGAAACACCATATATTTT.

In this sample, this clone turned up a few times. CDR3 residues: CASSLSGNTDTQYF. CDR3 nucleotide sequence: TGTGCCAGCAGCTTGAGCGGGAACACAGATACGCAGTATTTT. This chain joins TRBV5-5 and TRBJ2-3; 7 bases are a match to TRBD2. The germline CDR1 and CDR2 sequences are SGHKS and YYEKEE (reference sequence). The CDR3 runs 14 residues. V lost 1 base and J lost 2; bases outside the gene matches: 1.

The J gene is TRBJ1-2, the V gene TRBV5-4; 7 positions agree with TRBD1. Unmatched junction bases numbered 9, after V lost 4 bases and J lost 6 bases. The CDR3 is 14 amino acids. CDR1 and CDR2 (germline): SGHNT, YYREEE (reference sequence). The CDR3 bases are TGTGCCAGCAGCCCAGGACAGGTTGGGGATGGCTACACCTTC. This gives the protein CASSPGQVGDGYTF.

CDR3 DNA: TGTGCCAGCAGTTGGGGGGTTGGAAACACCATATATTTT. Translated, it gives CASSWGVGNTIYF. The genes are TRBV12-3 or TRBV12-4 and TRBJ1-3; maybe TRBD1 (5 bases). The CDR3 spans 13 residues. V lost 4 bases, J lost 3 bases, and 7 bases lay in between.

V gene TRBV29-1 combines with J gene TRBJ1-2; 7 nucleotides line up with TRBD1. Germline-derived CDR1 and CDR2 are SQVTM and ANQGSEA. This CDR3 is 15 amino acids long. Unmatched junction bases numbered 8, after V lost 4 bases and J lost 0 bases. The CDR3 DNA follows: TGCAGCGTTGTTGACAGGGCCCGTTCTAACTATGGCTACACCTTC. The encoded protein is CSVVDRARSNYGYTF.

V and J are TRBV28 and TRBJ2-2; D unresolved. CDR1 is MDHEN, CDR2 SYDVKM, per germline. This CDR3 region has 13 residues. V gave up 3 bases and J gave up 2 bases, with 4 bases separating them. The CDR3 protein is CASSFSNTGELFF. CDR3 DNA sequence: TGTGCCAGCAGTTTTAGTAACACCGGGGAGCTGTTTTTT.

The V and J genes are TRBV12-5 and TRBJ2-7; 12 bases are a match to TRBD2. Germline V lookup: CDR1 LGHNT, CDR2 FRNRAP. With 2 bases clipped from V and 2 bases from J, the junction kept 10 bases outside the gene matches. The CDR3 totals 18 residues. CDR3 loop: CASGLNLGLAGETYEQYF. In nucleotides, the CDR3 is TGTGCTAGTGGTTTGAATTTGGGACTAGCGGGCGAAACCTACGAGCAGTACTTC.

V is TRBV28 and J is TRBJ2-2; 8 bases align to TRBD2. The CDR3 has 18 residues. V trimming: 7 bases; J trimming: 6 bases; junction bases outside the gene matches: 19. CDR1 and CDR2 from the germline V gene are MDHEN and SYDVKM. The CDR3 bases are TGTGCCAGCACATTATACGGGAGGGTCCTCGGTGGGGCCGGGGAGCTGTTTTTT. Its protein is CASTLYGRVLGGAGELFF.

Comments on this clone: A much larger clone sits a single nucleotide away, making a read error possible. The CDR3, as DNA: TGTGCCAGCAGTTTCGGGAGCTCCTACGAGCAGTACTTC. As protein: CASSFGSSYEQYF. The V gene is TRBV28, the J gene TRBJ2-7; D may be TRBD2 (6 bases). The CDR3 is made up of 13 amino acids. The ends were cut back, 3 bases at V and 0 bases at J, with 6 bases in the middle. The germline V gene encodes CDR1 MDHEN and CDR2 SYDVKM.

The V and J genes are TRBV5-4 and TRBJ2-7, with 9 nucleotides matching TRBD1. The trim removed 1 base at V and 4 bases at J, leaving 6 bases unmatched. This CDR3 has 15 amino acids. CDR1 and CDR2 from the germline V gene are SGHNT and YYREEE (reference sequence). CDR3 in amino acids: CASSLTGQGRYEQYF. Here the CDR3 DNA reads TGTGCCAGCAGCTTGACCGGACAGGGGAGGTACGAGCAGTACTTC.

V and J are TRBV7-9 and TRBJ1-2; 9 bases fit TRBD1. The V gene end was trimmed by 5 bases and the J gene end by 8 bases; junction bases not matched to a gene: 6. The V gene's germline CDR1 is SEHNR and CDR2 FQNEAQ (reference sequence). The CDR3 is made up of 13 amino acids. The CDR3 region is CASSTPGTGGYTF. The CDR3 nucleotides are TGTGCCAGCAGCACCCCCGGGACAGGGGGCTACACCTTC.

The J gene is TRBJ2-7, the V gene TRBV4-3, with unresolved D. CDR1 LGHNA and CDR2 YSLEER come from the germline V gene. The CDR3 extends over 15 amino acids. V shed 4 bases and J shed 1 base, with 14 bases lying between them. The CDR3 DNA reads TGCGCCAGCAGCCGTCAGGCAGACAATTCCTACGAGCAGTACTTC. It is translated as CASSRQADNSYEQYF.

V usage is TRBV7-9 and J usage is TRBJ2-6; a weak D match, TRBD2 (5 bases). Looked up from germline, CDR1 is SEHNR and CDR2 is FQNEAQ (reference sequence). V lost 10 bases and J 0 bases, leaving 19 bases between the germline ends. The CDR3 covers 17 residues. In nucleotides, the CDR3 is TGTGCCATCCCTGCGGGCACGGCTTACTCTGGGGCCAACGTCCTGACTTTC. This codes for CAIPAGTAYSGANVLTF.

The chain joins TRBV7-3 to TRBJ2-2; perhaps TRBD1 as D (6 bases). CDR1 and CDR2 from the germline V gene are SGHTA and FQGTGA. This CDR3 spans 15 amino acids. Trimming stripped 3 bases from V and 0 bases from J, with 8 bases between. CDR3 in DNA: TGTGCCAGCAGCTTGACAGGCCCGAACACCGGGGAGCTGTTTTTT. Its translation is CASSLTGPNTGELFF.